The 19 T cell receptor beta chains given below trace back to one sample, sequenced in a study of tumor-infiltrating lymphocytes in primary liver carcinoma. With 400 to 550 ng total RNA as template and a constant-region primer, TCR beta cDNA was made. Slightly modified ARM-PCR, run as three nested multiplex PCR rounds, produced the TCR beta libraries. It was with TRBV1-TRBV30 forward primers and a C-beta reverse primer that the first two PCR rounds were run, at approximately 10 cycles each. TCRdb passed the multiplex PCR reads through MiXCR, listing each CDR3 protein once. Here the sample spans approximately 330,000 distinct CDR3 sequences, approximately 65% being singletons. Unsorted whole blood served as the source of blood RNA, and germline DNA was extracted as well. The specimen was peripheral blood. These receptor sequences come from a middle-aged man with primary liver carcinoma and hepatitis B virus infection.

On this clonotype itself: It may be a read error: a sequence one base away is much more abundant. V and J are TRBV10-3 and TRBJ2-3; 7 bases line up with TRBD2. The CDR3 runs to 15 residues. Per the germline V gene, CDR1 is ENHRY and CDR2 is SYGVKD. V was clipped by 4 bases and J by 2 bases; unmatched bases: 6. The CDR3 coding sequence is TGTGCCATCAGTGTACGCGGGACTATCACAGATACGCAGTATTTT. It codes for CAISVRGTITDTQYF.

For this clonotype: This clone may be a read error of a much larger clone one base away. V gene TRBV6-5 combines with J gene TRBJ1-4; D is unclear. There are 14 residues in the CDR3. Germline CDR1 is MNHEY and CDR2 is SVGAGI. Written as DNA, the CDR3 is TGTGCCGGCAGATTGACCGCAACTAATGAAAAACTGTTTTTT. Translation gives CAGRLTATNEKLFF.

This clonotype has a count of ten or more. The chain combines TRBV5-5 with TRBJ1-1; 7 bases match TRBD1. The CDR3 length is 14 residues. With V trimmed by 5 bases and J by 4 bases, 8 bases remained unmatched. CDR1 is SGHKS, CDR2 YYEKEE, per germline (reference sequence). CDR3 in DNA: TGTGCCAGCAGTTTGACAGGGAAGGGCACTGAAGCTTTCTTT. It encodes CASSLTGKGTEAFF.

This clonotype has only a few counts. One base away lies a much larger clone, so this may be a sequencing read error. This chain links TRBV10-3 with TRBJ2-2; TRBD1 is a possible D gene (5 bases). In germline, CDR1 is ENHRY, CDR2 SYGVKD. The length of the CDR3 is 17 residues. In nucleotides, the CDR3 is TGTGTCATCAGTGAGTCGAAACAGGCTTTGAACACCGGGGAGCTGTTTTTT. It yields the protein CVISESKQALNTGELFF.

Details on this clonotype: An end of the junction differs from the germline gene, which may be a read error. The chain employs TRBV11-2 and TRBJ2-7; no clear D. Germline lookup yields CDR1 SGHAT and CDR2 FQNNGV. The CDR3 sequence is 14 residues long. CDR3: CARSLSQNSYKQYF. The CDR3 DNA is TGTGCCAGAAGCTTATCGCAGAACTCCTACAAGCAGTACTTC.

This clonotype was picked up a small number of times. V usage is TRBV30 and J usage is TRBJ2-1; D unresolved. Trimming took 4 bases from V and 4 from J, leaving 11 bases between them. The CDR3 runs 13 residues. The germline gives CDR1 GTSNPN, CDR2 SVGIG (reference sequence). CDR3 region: CAWTRTEYNEQFF. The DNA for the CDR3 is TGTGCCTGGACTCGGACCGAGTACAATGAGCAGTTCTTC. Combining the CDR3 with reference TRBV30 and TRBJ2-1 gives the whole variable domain SQTIHQWPATLVQPVGSPLSLECTVEGTSNPNLYWYRQAAGRGLQLLFYSVGIGQISSEVPQNLSASRPQDRQFILSSKKLLLSDSGFYLCAWTRTEYNEQFFGPGTRLTVL.

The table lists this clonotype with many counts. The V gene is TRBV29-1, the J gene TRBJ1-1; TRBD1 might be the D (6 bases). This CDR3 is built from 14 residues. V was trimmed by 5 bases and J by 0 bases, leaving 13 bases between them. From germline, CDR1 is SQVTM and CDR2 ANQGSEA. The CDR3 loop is CSVSRTVMNTEAFF. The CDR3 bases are TGCAGCGTTTCAAGGACAGTAATGAACACTGAAGCTTTCTTT.

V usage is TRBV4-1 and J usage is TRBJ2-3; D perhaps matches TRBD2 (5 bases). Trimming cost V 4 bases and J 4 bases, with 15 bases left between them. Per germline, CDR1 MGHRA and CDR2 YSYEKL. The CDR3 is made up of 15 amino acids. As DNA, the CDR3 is TGCGCCAGCAGCCGAGACGGGATGAGGGCAGATACGCAGTATTTT. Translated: CASSRDGMRADTQYF.

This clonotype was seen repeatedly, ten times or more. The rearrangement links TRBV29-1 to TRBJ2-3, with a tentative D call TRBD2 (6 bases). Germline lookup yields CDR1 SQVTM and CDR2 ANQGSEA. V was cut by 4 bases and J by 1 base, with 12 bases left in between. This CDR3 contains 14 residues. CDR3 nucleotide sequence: TGCAGCGTTGTCCCTAGCGCGGGCACAGATACGCAGTATTTT. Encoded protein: CSVVPSAGTDTQYF.

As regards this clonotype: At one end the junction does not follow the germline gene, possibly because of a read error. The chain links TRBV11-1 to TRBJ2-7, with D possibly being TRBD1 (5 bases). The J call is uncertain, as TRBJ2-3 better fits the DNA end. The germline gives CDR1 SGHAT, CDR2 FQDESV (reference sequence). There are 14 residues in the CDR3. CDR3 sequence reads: CANSTRASSYEQYF. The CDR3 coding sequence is TGTGCCAACAGCACCAGGGCCTCCTCCTACGAGCAGTATTTT.

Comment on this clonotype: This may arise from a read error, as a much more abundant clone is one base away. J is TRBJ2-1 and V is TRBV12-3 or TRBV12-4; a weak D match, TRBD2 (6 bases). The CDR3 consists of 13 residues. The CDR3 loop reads CASGLGGANEQFF. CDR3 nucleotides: TGTGCCAGCGGTTTAGGCGGGGCGAATGAGCAGTTCTTC.

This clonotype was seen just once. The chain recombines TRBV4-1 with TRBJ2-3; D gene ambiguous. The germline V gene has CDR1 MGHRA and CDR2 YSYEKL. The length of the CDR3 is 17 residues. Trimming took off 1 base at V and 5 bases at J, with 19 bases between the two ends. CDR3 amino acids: CASSQGPAKKVRDTQYF. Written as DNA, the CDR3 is TGCGCCAGCAGCCAAGGCCCTGCGAAGAAGGTGAGAGATACGCAGTATTTT.

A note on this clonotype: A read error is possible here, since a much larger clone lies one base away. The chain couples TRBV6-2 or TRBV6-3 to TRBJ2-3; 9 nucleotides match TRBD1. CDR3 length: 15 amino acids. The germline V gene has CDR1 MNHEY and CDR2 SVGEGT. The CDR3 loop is CANSSWDRETDTQYF. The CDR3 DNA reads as TGTGCCAACAGTTCCTGGGACAGGGAAACAGATACGCAGTATTTT.

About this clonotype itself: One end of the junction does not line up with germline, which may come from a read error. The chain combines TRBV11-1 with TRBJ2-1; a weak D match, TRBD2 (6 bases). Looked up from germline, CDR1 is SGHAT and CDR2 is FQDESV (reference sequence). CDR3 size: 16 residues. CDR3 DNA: TGTGCCAGCAACTTAAGAATAGCGGTCCCCTACAATGAGCAGTTCTTC. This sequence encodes CASNLRIAVPYNEQFF.

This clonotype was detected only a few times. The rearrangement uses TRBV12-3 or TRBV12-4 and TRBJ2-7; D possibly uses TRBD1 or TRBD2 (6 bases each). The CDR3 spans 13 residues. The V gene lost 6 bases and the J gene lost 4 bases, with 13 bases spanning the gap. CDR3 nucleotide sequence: TGTGCCAGCAGGGGGATAGGGGGGTACGAGCAGTACTTC. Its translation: CASRGIGGYEQYF.

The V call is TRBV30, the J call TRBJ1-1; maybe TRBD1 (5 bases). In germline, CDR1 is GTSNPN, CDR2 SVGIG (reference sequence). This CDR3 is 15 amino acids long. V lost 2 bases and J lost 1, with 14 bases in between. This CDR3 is CAWSPPRVANTEAFF. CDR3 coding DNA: TGTGCCTGGAGTCCCCCCAGGGTGGCGAACACTGAAGCTTTCTTT.

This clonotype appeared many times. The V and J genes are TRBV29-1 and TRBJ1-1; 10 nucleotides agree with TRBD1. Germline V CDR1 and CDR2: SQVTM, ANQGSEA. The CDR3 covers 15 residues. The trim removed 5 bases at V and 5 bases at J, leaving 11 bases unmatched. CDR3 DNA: TGCAGCGTTCATCGCCCGGGACAGGGGACAACTGAAGCTTTCTTT. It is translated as CSVHRPGQGTTEAFF.

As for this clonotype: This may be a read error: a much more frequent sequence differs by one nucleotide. The DNA for the CDR3 is TGCAGCGGGGACCCGGGACTAGCGGGCACATATACGCAGTATTTT. As protein: CSGDPGLAGTYTQYF. The V gene is TRBV29-1, the J gene TRBJ2-3; 12 bases map to TRBD2. The CDR3 totals 15 residues. Germline values: CDR1 SQVTM, CDR2 ANQGSEA.

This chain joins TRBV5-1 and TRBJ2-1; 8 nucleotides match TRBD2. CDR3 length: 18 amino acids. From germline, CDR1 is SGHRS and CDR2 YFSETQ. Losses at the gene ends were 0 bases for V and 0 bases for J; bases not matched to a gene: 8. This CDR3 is CASSLASYGTSSYNEQFF. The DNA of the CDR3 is TGCGCCAGCAGCTTGGCTTCTTACGGGACTAGCTCCTACAATGAGCAGTTCTTC.